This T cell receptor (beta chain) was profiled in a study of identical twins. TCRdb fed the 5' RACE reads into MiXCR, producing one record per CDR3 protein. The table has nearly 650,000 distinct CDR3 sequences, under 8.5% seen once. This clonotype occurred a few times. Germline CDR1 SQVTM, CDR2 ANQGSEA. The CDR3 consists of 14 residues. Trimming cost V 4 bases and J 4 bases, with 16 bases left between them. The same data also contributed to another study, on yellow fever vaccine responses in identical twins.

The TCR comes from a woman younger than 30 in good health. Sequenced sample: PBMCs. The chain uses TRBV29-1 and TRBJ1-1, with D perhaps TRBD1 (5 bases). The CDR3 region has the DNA TGCAGCGTTGGCCCCGGGACCGGAGTCACTGAAGCTTTCTTT. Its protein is CSVGPGTGVTEAFF.